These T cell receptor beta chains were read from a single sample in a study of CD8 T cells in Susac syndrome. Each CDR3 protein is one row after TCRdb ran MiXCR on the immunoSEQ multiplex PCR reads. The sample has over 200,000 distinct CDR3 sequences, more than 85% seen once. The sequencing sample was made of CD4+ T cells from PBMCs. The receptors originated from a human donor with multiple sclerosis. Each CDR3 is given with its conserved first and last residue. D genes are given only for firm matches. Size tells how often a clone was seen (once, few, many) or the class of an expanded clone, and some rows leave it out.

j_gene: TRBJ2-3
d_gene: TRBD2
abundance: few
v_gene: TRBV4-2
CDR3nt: TGTGCCAGCAGCCAGGGGACTAGCGGGGGTACAGATACGCAGTATTTT
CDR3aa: CASSQGTSGGTDTQYF

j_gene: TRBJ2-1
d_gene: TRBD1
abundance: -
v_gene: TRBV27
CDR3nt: TGTGCCAGCAATCGGGACAGGGAGTCCTACAATGAGCAGTTCTTC
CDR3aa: CASNRDRESYNEQFF

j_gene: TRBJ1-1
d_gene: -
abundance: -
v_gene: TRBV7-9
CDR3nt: TGTGCCAGCAGCTTAGGTTTACAGGGATGGAACACTGAAGCTTTCTTT
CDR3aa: CASSLGLQGWNTEAFF

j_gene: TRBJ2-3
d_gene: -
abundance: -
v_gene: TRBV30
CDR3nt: TGTGCCTGGAGTCAGGGGCTAGATACGCAGTATTTT
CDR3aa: CAWSQGLDTQYF

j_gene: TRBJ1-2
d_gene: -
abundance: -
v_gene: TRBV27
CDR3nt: TGTGCCAGCAGTTTAGGGCAGGGGCGCACCTATGGCTACACCTTC
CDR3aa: CASSLGQGRTYGYTF

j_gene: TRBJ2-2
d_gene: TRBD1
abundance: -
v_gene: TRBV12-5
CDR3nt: TGTGCTAGTGGGCCGGGACAGGCGAACACCGGGGAGCTGTTTTTT
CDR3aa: CASGPGQANTGELFF

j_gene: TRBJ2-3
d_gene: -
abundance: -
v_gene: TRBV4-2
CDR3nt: TGTGCCAGCAGCCTCGACGGGATGTTGAACACAGATACGCAGTATTTT
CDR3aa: CASSLDGMLNTDTQYF

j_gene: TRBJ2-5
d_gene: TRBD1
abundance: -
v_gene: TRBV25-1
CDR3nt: TGTGCCAGCAGTGGGGGACAGGGGTGGCAAGAGACCCAGTACTTC
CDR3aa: CASSGGQGWQETQYF

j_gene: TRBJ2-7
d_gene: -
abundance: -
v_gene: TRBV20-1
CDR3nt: TGCAGTGCAGGGGCGAAGGGCGAGCAGTACTTC
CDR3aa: CSAGAKGEQYF

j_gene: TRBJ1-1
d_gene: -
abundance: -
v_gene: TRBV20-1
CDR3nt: TGCAGTGCTAGAGATGCTATAGGGTGGAGACCCCGCGCTGAAGCTTTCTTT
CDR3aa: CSARDAIGWRPRAEAFF

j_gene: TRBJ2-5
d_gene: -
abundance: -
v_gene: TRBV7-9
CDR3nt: TGTGCCAGCAGCTTGTATCCGAAGAGGGGTGGAGAGACCCAGTACTTC
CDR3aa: CASSLYPKRGGETQYF

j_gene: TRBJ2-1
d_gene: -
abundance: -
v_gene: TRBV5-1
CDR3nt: TGCGCCAGCAGAGGGGTAAATGAGCAGTTCTTC
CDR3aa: CASRGVNEQFF

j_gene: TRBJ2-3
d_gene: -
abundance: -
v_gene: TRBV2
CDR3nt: TGTGCCAGCAGTGAAGCCCTACCGGGACTGCCAACAGATACGCAGTATTTT
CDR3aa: CASSEALPGLPTDTQYF

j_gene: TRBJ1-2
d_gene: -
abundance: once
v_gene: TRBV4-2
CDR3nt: TGTGCCAGCAGCCAAGATTCAGATGACTATGGCTACACCTTC
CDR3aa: CASSQDSDDYGYTF

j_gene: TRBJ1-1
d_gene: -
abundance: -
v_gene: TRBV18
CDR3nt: TGTGCCAGCTCACCGCCCCGTGGGGAGATAAGCATGAACACTGAAGCTTTCTTT
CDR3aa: CASSPPRGEISMNTEAFF

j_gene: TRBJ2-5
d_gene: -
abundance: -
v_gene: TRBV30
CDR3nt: TGTGCCTGGAGTGTCTCAGAGTCCCAGTACTTC
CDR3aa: CAWSVSESQYF

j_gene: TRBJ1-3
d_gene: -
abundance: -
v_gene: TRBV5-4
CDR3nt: TGTGCCAGCAGCTCCGGGACTGCTGGAAACACCATATATTTT
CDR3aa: CASSSGTAGNTIYF

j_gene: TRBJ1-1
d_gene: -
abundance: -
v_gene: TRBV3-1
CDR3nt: TGTGCCAGCGGAAAGAAGGGGAACACTGAAGCTTTCTTT
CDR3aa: CASGKKGNTEAFF

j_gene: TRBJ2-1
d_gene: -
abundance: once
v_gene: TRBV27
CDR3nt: TGTGCCAGCAGCGGGACCTTTTCCTCCTACAATGAGCAGTTCTTC
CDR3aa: CASSGTFSSYNEQFF

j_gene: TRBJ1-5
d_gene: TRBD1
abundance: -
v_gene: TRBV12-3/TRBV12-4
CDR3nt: TGTGCCAGCAGGGCTACAGGGGAGGGCCAGCCCCAGCATTTT
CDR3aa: CASRATGEGQPQHF

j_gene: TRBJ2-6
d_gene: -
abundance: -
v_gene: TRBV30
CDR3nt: TGTGCCTGGCAGACCGGGGGGGCCAACGTCCTGACTTTC
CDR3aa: CAWQTGGANVLTF

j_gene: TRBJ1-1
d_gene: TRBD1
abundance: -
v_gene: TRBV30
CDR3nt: TGTGCCTGCCCCGGACAGGCGAACACTGAAGCTTTCTTT
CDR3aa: CACPGQANTEAFF

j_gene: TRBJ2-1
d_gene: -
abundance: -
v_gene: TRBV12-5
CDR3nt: TGTGCTAGTGGTTTGCTTAATGTGGGTGAGCAGTTCTTC
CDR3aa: CASGLLNVGEQFF

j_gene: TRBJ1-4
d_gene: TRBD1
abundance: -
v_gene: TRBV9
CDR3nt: TGTGCCAGCAGCGTAGGCTTGACAGGGGGTGAAAAACTGTTTTTT
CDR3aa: CASSVGLTGGEKLFF

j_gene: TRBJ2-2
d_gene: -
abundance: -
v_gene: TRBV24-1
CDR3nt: TGTGCCACCAGTGATCCCTCGAGGGCCGGGGAGCTGTTTTTT
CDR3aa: CATSDPSRAGELFF

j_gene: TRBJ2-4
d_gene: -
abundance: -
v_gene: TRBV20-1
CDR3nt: TGCAGTGCTATCTCCGCACCGGGACCCACACGCCTAACCAAAAACATTCAGTACTTC
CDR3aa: CSAISAPGPTRLTKNIQYF

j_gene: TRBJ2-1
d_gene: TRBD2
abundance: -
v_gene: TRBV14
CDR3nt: TGTGCCAGCAGCCGGCAGCGGGGCGGTTACAATGAGCAGTTCTTC
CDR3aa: CASSRQRGGYNEQFF

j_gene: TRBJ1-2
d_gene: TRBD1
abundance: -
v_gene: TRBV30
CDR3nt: TGTGCCTGGAGTCTCAGGGGGCGAGGCTATGGCTACACCTTC
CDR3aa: CAWSLRGRGYGYTF

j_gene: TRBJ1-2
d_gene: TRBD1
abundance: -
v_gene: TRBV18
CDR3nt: TGTGCCAGCTCACCACCGGACAGGGTGGGCTACACCTTC
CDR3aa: CASSPPDRVGYTF

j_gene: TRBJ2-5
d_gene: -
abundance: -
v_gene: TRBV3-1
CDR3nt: TGTGCCAGCAGCCACTCACAAGAGACCCAGTACTTC
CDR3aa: CASSHSQETQYF

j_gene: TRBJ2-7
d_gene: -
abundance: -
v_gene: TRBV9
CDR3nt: TGTGCCAGCAGCCCCGGTAACGAGCAGTACTTC
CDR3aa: CASSPGNEQYF

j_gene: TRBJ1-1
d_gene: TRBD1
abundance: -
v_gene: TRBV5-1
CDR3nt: TGCGCCAGCAGCCCCGTATTCGATCGGACAGGGGGGAACACTGAAGCTTTCTTT
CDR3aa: CASSPVFDRTGGNTEAFF

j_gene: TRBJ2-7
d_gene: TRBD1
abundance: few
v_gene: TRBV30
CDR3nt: TGTGCCTGGAGTTTGGGACAGGGCTACGAGCAGTACTTC
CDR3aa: CAWSLGQGYEQYF

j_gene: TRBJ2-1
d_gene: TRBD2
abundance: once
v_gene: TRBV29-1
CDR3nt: TGCAGCGTTGTGGGCGGGGGGGCCGTTGAGCAGTTCTTC
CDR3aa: CSVVGGGAVEQFF

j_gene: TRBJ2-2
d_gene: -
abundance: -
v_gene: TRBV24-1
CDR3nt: TGTGCCACCAGTGGAGGATTCGGGGCGAACACCGGGGAGCTGTTTTTT
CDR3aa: CATSGGFGANTGELFF

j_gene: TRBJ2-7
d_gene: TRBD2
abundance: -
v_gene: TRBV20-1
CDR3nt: TGCAGTGCTAGAGAACTCAGCGGGGGGAAATACGAGCAGTACTTC
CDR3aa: CSARELSGGKYEQYF

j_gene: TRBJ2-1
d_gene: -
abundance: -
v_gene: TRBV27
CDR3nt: TGTGCCAGCAGTTTAACGGGGTGGCCCTACAATGAGCAGTTCTTC
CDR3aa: CASSLTGWPYNEQFF

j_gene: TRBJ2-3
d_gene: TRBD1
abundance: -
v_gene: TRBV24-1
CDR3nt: TGTGCCACCCAGGGGGAGACAGATACGCAGTATTTT
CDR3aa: CATQGETDTQYF

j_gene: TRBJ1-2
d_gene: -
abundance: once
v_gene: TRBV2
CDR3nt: TGTGCCAGCACTCGGGGGGATGGCTACACCTTC
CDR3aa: CASTRGDGYTF

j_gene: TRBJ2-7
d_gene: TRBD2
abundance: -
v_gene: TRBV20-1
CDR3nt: TGCAGTGCAATAGCGGGGGGTACTCTTCTCGAGCAGTACTTC
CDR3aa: CSAIAGGTLLEQYF

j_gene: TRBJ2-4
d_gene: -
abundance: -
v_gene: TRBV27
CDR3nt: TGTGCCAGCAGGGACCGCTACGGCATTCAGTACTTC
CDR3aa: CASRDRYGIQYF

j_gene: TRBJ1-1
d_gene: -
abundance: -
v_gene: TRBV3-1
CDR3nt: TGTGCCAGCAGCCAAGAGTTGGTCACTGAAGCTTTCTTT
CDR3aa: CASSQELVTEAFF

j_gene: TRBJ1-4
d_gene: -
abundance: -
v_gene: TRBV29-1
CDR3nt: TGCAGCGTTGGGTTCGGTGAAAAACTGTTTTTT
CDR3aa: CSVGFGEKLFF

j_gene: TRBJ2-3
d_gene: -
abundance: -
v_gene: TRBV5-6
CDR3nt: TGTGCCAGCAGCCCTGGTAGGGCCGCAGATACGCAGTATTTT
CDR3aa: CASSPGRAADTQYF

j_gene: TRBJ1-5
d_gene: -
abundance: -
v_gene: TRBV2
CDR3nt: TGTGCCAGCAGGGAGGAGGGGCCCCAGCATTTT
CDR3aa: CASREEGPQHF

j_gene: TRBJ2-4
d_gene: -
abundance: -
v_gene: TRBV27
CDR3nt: TGTGCCAGCAGTTTAAACGCCAAAAACATTCAGTACTTC
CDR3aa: CASSLNAKNIQYF